The 4 T cell receptor beta chains presented below share a single source sample, sequenced in a study of OX40 agonist ivuxolimab in advanced cancers. Profiling relied on immunoSEQ multiplex PCR, and the TCRdb table lists in-frame clones only, not all of them. The sample carries roughly 26,000 clones, approximately 89% recorded once. The sample consisted of CD4+ or CD8+ T cells sorted from blood, taken in a trial of the OX40 agonist ivuxolimab. The receptors originated from an adult with an advanced solid tumor such as melanoma, head and neck, liver or kidney cancer.

The chain uses TRBV7-6 and TRBJ2-2; 13 bases agree with TRBD2. CDR3 length equals 16 residues. Germline-derived CDR1 and CDR2 are SGHVS and FNYEAQ. V lost 1 base and J lost 6; bases outside the gene matches: 2. Here the CDR3 DNA reads TGTGCCAGCAGCTTAGGGACTAGCGGGAGCGCCGGGGAGCTGTTTTTT. Amino acids: CASSLGTSGSAGELFF.

The chain links TRBV7-2 to TRBJ1-5; D perhaps matches TRBD1 (5 bases). Trimming shortened V by 8 bases and J by 4 bases, and 9 bases separated the two germline ends. The CDR3 length is 12 residues. Germline loops: CDR1 SGHTA, CDR2 FQGNSA. CDR3 amino acids: CASGAGNQPQHF. The CDR3 coding sequence is TGTGCCAGCGGGGCAGGGAATCAGCCCCAGCATTTT.

The chain carries TRBV7-2 and TRBJ1-1, with no clear D. Germline values: CDR1 SGHTA, CDR2 FQGNSA. The CDR3 length is 12 residues. V was shortened by 6 bases and J by 10 bases, with 15 bases between the two germline ends. The CDR3 nucleotides are TGTGCCAGCAGTTTGCCCCAGGCAGCAGCTTTCTTT. Amino acids: CASSLPQAAAFF. The entire variable domain, with the rest obtained from reference TRBV7-2 and TRBJ1-1, is as follows: GAGVSQSPSNKVTEKGKDVELRCDPISGHTALYWYRQSLGQGLEFLIYFQGNSAPDKSGLPSDRFSAERTGGSVSTLTIQRTQQEDSAVYLCASSLPQAAAFFGQGTRLTVV.

This chain joins TRBV10-3 and TRBJ2-3; D is ambiguous. Trimming removed 3 bases from V and 6 bases from J, with 7 bases in between. The CDR3 is 12 residues long. Germline CDR1 is ENHRY and CDR2 is SYGVKD. This CDR3 reads CAISDFADTQYF. CDR3 DNA sequence: TGTGCCATCAGTGATTTCGCGGATACGCAGTATTTT.